This T cell receptor beta chain was profiled in a study of patients and donors after allogeneic stem cell transplantation. TCRdb re-analysed the RT-PCR reads in MiXCR, keeping a single row per CDR3 protein. Counted here are more than 1,100 distinct CDR3 sequences, less than 35% occurring once; the ten biggest clones make up less than 40%. The germline gives CDR1 MDHEN, CDR2 SYDVKM. The junction had 8 bases not matched to a gene; V was cut back by 5 bases and J by 2 bases. The CDR3 contains 15 residues. This clonotype is judged medium-sized (0.01 to 0.1%). This TCR came from a human donor who was either an allogeneic HSCT recipient or a stem cell or donor lymphocyte infusion donor (not recorded which). It is not recorded whose cells these are; they may come from a transplant donor. Input material: blood, either unsorted or a sorted T cell fraction (not recorded which). The V and J genes are TRBV28 and TRBJ2-7, with 8 nucleotides matching TRBD2. The CDR3 sequence: CASSPLSGTAYEQYF. The CDR3, as DNA: TGTGCCAGCAGTCCGCTTAGCGGGACGGCCTACGAGCAGTACTTC. The complete variable domain, with remaining parts taken from reference TRBV28 and TRBJ2-7, reads DVKVTQSSRYLVKRTGEKVFLECVQDMDHENMFWYRQDPGLGLRLIYFSYDVKMKEKGDIPEGYSVSREKKERFSLILESASTNQTSMYLCASSPLSGTAYEQYFGPGTRLTVT.